A single sample gave rise to the 23 T cell receptor beta chains below, sequenced in a study of T cells after posttransplantation cyclophosphamide. Sequencing was performed with immunoSEQ multiplex PCR; in TCRdb, only in-frame clones are kept and a portion is missing. Listed for the sample are approximately 27,000 clones, none seen a single time. The sample was PBMCs. These TCRs come from a man between 45 and 60 years old in good health, CMV-negative, and a related stem cell transplant donor.

In this sample, this clone turned up a few times. The CDR3 region has the DNA TGTGCCAGCAGGAAAACAGGGAACACCGGGGAGCTGTTTTTT. Protein: CASRKTGNTGELFF. V gene TRBV6-5 combines with J gene TRBJ2-2; possibly TRBD1 for D (5 bases). Between the trimmed V and J ends, which lost 6 bases and 1 base, there was a span of 9 bases. Germline loops: CDR1 MNHEY, CDR2 SVGAGI. There are 14 residues in the CDR3.

This clone was seen ten or more times. V and J are TRBV27 and TRBJ2-5; tentative D call: TRBD1 (5 bases). The CDR3 length is 15 residues. Per germline, CDR1 MNHEY and CDR2 SMNVEV (reference sequence). Deletions cut 2 bases from V and 4 bases from J, with 14 bases between. CDR3 nucleotides: TGTGCCAGCAGTTTAGTAACAGGCTTGCGAGAGACCCAGTACTTC. Its protein is CASSLVTGLRETQYF.

This clone showed up many times. The V call is TRBV5-1, the J call TRBJ2-3; D gene uncertain. The CDR3 has 14 residues. Looked up from germline, CDR1 is SGHRS and CDR2 is YFSETQ. Trimming cost V 3 bases and J 2 bases, with 10 bases left between them. In DNA, the CDR3 is TGCGCCAGCAGCTCTGGGCAGACCACAGATACGCAGTATTTT. This translates into CASSSGQTTDTQYF. The whole variable domain, remainder taken from reference TRBV5-1 and TRBJ2-3, is KAGVTQTPRYLIKTRGQQVTLSCSPISGHRSVSWYQQTPGQGLQFLFEYFSETQRNKGNFPGRFSGRQFSNSRSEMNVSTLELGDSALYLCASSSGQTTDTQYFGPGTRLTVL.

This clone was seen ten or more times. The genes are TRBV6-4 and TRBJ1-1; D is perhaps TRBD1 (6 bases). The CDR3 totals 15 residues. The V end was cut by 3 bases, the J end by 1 base, with 12 bases between. Per the germline V gene, CDR1 is MRHNA and CDR2 is SNTAGT. Written as DNA, the CDR3 is TGTGCCAGCAGTGATGGGGGCAGGGCGAACACTGAAGCTTTCTTT. The encoded protein is CASSDGGRANTEAFF.

This clone was found many times. V usage is TRBV7-6 and J usage is TRBJ2-7; possibly TRBD1 for D (6 bases). Germline V gives CDR1 SGHVS, CDR2 FNYEAQ. V shed 5 bases and J shed 7 bases, with 27 bases lying between them. This CDR3 spans 17 amino acids. The CDR3 is CASSPRDNPSPWGEQYF. For the CDR3, the DNA is TGTGCCAGCAGCCCCCGGGACAATCCCTCCCCCTGGGGGGAGCAGTACTTC.

This clone was counted ten times or more. The rearrangement links TRBV30 to TRBJ1-5; 9 bases line up with TRBD1. CDR3 length: 14 amino acids. Germline V CDR1 and CDR2: GTSNPN, SVGIG (reference sequence). The V gene end was trimmed by 1 base and the J gene end by 6 bases; junction bases not matched to a gene: 4. The CDR3 nucleotides are TGTGCCTGGAGTGAGGGGACAGGGTCTCAGCCCCAGCATTTT. This codes for CAWSEGTGSQPQHF.

This clone occurred many times. The gene calls are TRBV5-4 and TRBJ2-2; 7 bases agree with TRBD1. The germline CDR1 and CDR2 sequences are SGHNT and YYREEE (reference sequence). V trimming: 4 bases; J trimming: 2 bases; junction bases outside the gene matches: 5. The CDR3 sequence is 15 residues long. CDR3 in DNA: TGTGCCAGCAGCCGACAGGGTGGTAACACCGGGGAGCTGTTTTTT. It encodes CASSRQGGNTGELFF.

This clone was seen many times. For the CDR3, the DNA is TGTGCCGGAACCGGGACAGCAAGGGGTTATTCACCCCTCCACTTT. Translated: CAGTGTARGYSPLHF. The rearrangement joins TRBV2 to TRBJ1-6, with 7 bases aligning to TRBD1. This CDR3 has 15 residues. Germline values: CDR1 SNHLY, CDR2 FYNNEI. V lost 11 bases to trimming and J lost 8 bases; unmatched junction nucleotides: 15.

This clone has ten or more counts. The gene calls are TRBV10-1 and TRBJ1-4; D remains unclear. The CDR3 contains 14 residues. V shed 3 bases and J shed 0 bases, with 5 bases lying between them. Germline-derived CDR1 and CDR2 are WNHNN and SYGVQD (reference sequence). The CDR3 bases are TGCGCCAGCAGTGATCCCTCAACTAATGAAAAACTGTTTTTT. The encoded protein is CASSDPSTNEKLFF.

This clone was counted ten times or more. This rearrangement joins TRBV11-3 to TRBJ2-1; 7 bases agree with TRBD1. The CDR3 totals 14 residues. J gave up 5 bases and V 5 bases, and 6 bases lay outside the gene matches. Germline V gene data show CDR1 as SGHNT and CDR2 as YENEEA. DNA for the CDR3: TGTGCCAGCAGCCGGGGACAGACGAACAATGAGCAGTTCTTC. This gives the protein CASSRGQTNNEQFF.

This clone was observed many times. CDR3 DNA: TGTGCCAGCAGCCCGGGACTGGGCAGTCTTTTAGAAAAACTGTTTTTT. This gives the protein CASSPGLGSLLEKLFF. The chain recombines TRBV7-9 with TRBJ1-4; the D gene is possibly TRBD1 (5 bases). From germline, CDR1 is SEHNR and CDR2 FQNEAQ (reference sequence). The CDR3 extends over 16 amino acids. Trimming took off 5 bases at V and 8 bases at J, with 21 bases between the two ends.

This clone was detected many times. The identical CDR3 is also encoded by other nucleotide sequences in the sample. V usage is TRBV7-9 and J usage is TRBJ1-3, with 8 bases identical to TRBD1. The V and J ends lost 5 bases and 1 base, in that order; junction bases with no gene match: 4. Germline-derived CDR1 and CDR2 are SEHNR and FQNEAQ (reference sequence). The CDR3 spans 15 residues. The CDR3 reads CASSLQGASGNTIYF. In DNA form, the CDR3 reads TGTGCCAGCAGCCTTCAGGGGGCATCTGGAAACACCATATATTTT.

This clone was counted many times. The chain employs TRBV2 and TRBJ1-5, with TRBD1 matching over 8 bases. There are 13 residues in the CDR3. Germline V CDR1 and CDR2: SNHLY, FYNNEI. V was pared by 6 bases and J by 5 bases, with 3 bases of the junction left unmatched. CDR3 coding DNA: TGTGCCAGCAGGCAGACAGGGGATCAGCCCCAGCATTTT. Amino acids: CASRQTGDQPQHF.

In its sample, this clone was seen many times. The V call is TRBV2, the J call TRBJ2-7; 9 nucleotides line up with TRBD1. Germline CDR1 reads SNHLY; CDR2 reads FYNNEI. After removal of 6 bases from V and 6 bases from J, the junction contained 6 bases not matched to a gene. The CDR3 loop spans 13 amino acids. Here the CDR3 DNA reads TGTGCCAGCAGACAGGGGGCAGGAGCCGAGCAGTACTTC. It codes for CASRQGAGAEQYF.

This clone was observed many times. The gene calls are TRBV30 and TRBJ2-5; D is unresolved. CDR1 GTSNPN and CDR2 SVGIG come from the germline V gene (reference sequence). V lost 2 bases and J lost 3, with 7 bases in between. The CDR3 length is 12 residues. CDR3 sequence reads: CAWSWQKETQYF. The CDR3 DNA reads TGTGCCTGGAGTTGGCAGAAAGAGACCCAGTACTTC.

In its sample, this clone was seen many times. J is TRBJ1-1 and V is TRBV5-1, with a possible D match to TRBD1 (5 bases). V was shortened by 5 bases and J by 0 bases, with 14 bases between the two germline ends. CDR1 SGHRS and CDR2 YFSETQ come from the germline V gene. The length of the CDR3 is 15 residues. CDR3 sequence reads: CASRPRTDMNTEAFF. In DNA form, the CDR3 reads TGCGCCAGCAGACCTCGGACGGACATGAACACTGAAGCTTTCTTT.

This clone was observed at least ten times. The chain employs TRBV30 and TRBJ1-3; D is unclear. The CDR3 has 12 residues. Germline lookup yields CDR1 GTSNPN and CDR2 SVGIG (reference sequence). V was trimmed by 5 bases and J by 1 base, leaving 6 bases between them. The chain's CDR3 is CAWAGSGNTIYF. CDR3 in DNA: TGTGCCTGGGCGGGGTCTGGAAACACCATATATTTT.

This clone was recorded at least ten times. V and J are TRBV6-5 and TRBJ2-7; perhaps TRBD1 as D (6 bases). Germline V gene lookup returns CDR1 MNHEY and CDR2 SVGAGI. The CDR3 has 15 amino acids. The germline V and J ends were trimmed by 6 bases and 0 bases, with 15 bases remaining between them. DNA of the CDR3: TGTGCCAGCAGAAAAGGACAGTACAGCTCCTACGAGCAGTACTTC. It is translated as CASRKGQYSSYEQYF.

This clone was seen repeatedly, ten times or more. The chain has TRBV5-1 and TRBJ2-5; TRBD1 matches at 8 bases. V was clipped by 4 bases and J by 3 bases; unmatched bases: 5. Germline V gene sequence: CDR1 SGHRS, CDR2 YFSETQ. The CDR3 covers 14 residues. The CDR3: CASSAGQAKETQYF. CDR3 nucleotide sequence: TGCGCCAGCAGCGCGGGACAGGCGAAAGAGACCCAGTACTTC.

This clone has at least ten counts. The chain links TRBV28 to TRBJ2-3; 8 bases map to TRBD1. Per the germline V gene, CDR1 is MDHEN and CDR2 is SYDVKM. Trimming at V came to 3 bases and at J to 5 bases, leaving 4 bases not matched to a gene. The CDR3 length is 14 residues. The CDR3 region is CASSFGQGGDTQYF. Here the CDR3 DNA reads TGTGCCAGCAGTTTCGGACAGGGAGGAGATACGCAGTATTTT.

This clone was counted many times. The J gene is TRBJ1-5, the V gene TRBV15; 10 nucleotides agree with TRBD1. Germline CDR1 reads LNHNV; CDR2 reads YYDKDF (reference sequence). CDR3 length: 20 residues. The V gene end was trimmed by 0 bases and the J gene end by 0 bases; junction bases not matched to a gene: 11. In DNA, the CDR3 is TGTGCCACCAGCAGAGATAAAGGGACAGGGGCCCCATATAGCAATCAGCCCCAGCATTTT. This encodes CATSRDKGTGAPYSNQPQHF.

This clone appeared many times. V gene TRBV5-8 combines with J gene TRBJ2-7; D might be TRBD1 (6 bases). Germline assignment: CDR1 SGHTS and CDR2 YDEGEE. The CDR3 runs 14 residues. V dropped 4 bases and J dropped 8 bases, with 19 bases sitting between them. This chain's CDR3 is CASSHRDTLGQQYF. The CDR3, as DNA: TGTGCCAGCAGCCACCGGGACACACTCGGTCAGCAGTACTTC.

This clone was counted at least ten times. V is TRBV27 and J is TRBJ1-6; 7 positions match TRBD1. The CDR3 spans 15 residues. J was trimmed by 8 bases and V by 6 bases; bases with no gene match: 10. The germline V gene has CDR1 MNHEY and CDR2 SMNVEV (reference sequence). The CDR3 sequence: CASRSYRGRYSPLHF. The CDR3 coding sequence is TGTGCCAGCAGGAGCTACAGGGGCCGGTATTCACCCCTCCACTTT.